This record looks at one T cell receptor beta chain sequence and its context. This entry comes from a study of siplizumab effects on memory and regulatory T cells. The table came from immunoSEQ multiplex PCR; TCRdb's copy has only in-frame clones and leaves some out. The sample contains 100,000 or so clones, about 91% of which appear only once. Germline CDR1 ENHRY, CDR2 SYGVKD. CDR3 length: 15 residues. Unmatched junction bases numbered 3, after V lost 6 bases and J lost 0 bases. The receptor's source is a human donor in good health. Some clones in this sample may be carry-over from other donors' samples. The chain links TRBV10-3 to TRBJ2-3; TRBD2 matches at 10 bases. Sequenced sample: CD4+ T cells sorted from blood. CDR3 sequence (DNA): TGTGCCATCAGCGTTAGCGGGAGGAGCACAGATACGCAGTATTTT. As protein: CAISVSGRSTDTQYF.